A single TCR beta chain is shown here with its context. With a much larger clone just one base away, this may be a read error. Time point defined: patch test 1, 2 weeks after DPC sensitization. The sample's treatment: therapeutic diphenylcyclopropenone sensitization with weekly scalp DPC. Donation of samples came from alopecia patients who were 18 to 70 years old and suitable for DPC. This specimen belongs to a study of human T cells and chemical hapten exposure. TCRdb re-derived calls from the RACE reads in MiXCR, one entry per CDR3 protein. The table lists 75,000 to 90,000 distinct CDR3 sequences, approximately 8% of them singletons. The specimen comprised whole blood, sampled in connection with sensitization to the hapten diphenylcyclopropenone (DPC). This TCR was recovered from a woman under 40 with alopecia areata. Some clones in this sample may be carry-over from other donors' samples.

CDR3 in DNA: TGCAGCGTTGATCGGAGGCGGGGCCTCGCAGATACGCAGTATTTT. It codes for CSVDRRRGLADTQYF. This chain uses TRBV29-1 with TRBJ2-3; maybe TRBD2 (6 bases). Germline CDR1 reads SQVTM; CDR2 reads ANQGSEA. V was shortened by 3 bases and J by 4 bases, with 17 bases between the two germline ends. The CDR3 is 15 amino acids.